Listed here are 29 T cell receptor beta chains from one sample, sequenced in a study of CD8 T cells in Susac syndrome. Random-hexamer reverse transcription was applied to about 0.45 to 1 ug RNA. TCRdb re-called the immunoSEQ multiplex PCR reads through MiXCR, storing one row per CDR3 protein. Of some 200,000 distinct CDR3 sequences listed, around 95% are singletons. Sequencing was performed on CD4+ T cells from PBMCs. The receptor set was obtained from a human donor with Susac syndrome.

This chain joins TRBV2 and TRBJ2-1; possibly TRBD1 for D (5 bases). The CDR3 consists of 14 residues. The germline V gene encodes CDR1 SNHLY and CDR2 FYNNEI. The ends were cut back, 6 bases at V and 5 bases at J, with 14 bases in the middle. The CDR3 sequence is CASRPFSTDNEQFF. In nucleotides, the CDR3 is TGTGCCAGCAGACCCTTCTCGACAGACAATGAGCAGTTCTTC.

V usage is TRBV6-6 and J usage is TRBJ2-5; 9 bases line up with TRBD1. The CDR3 consists of 13 residues. V was clipped by 2 bases and J by 5 bases; unmatched bases: 0. Germline V gene data show CDR1 as MNHNY and CDR2 as SVGAGI (reference sequence). CDR3 in amino acids: CASSYGQGETQYF. The CDR3 coding sequence is TGTGCCAGCAGTTACGGACAGGGGGAGACCCAGTACTTC.

The CDR3 nucleotides read TGTGCCAGCAGCTTGCGGGGGGGGCCGAGCACAGATACGCAGTATTTT. Its protein is CASSLRGGPSTDTQYF. V and J are TRBV7-3 and TRBJ2-3, with 9 bases aligning to TRBD2. V lost 3 bases to trimming and J lost 0 bases; unmatched junction nucleotides: 4. Germline V lookup: CDR1 SGHTA, CDR2 FQGTGA. This CDR3 region has 16 residues.

The chain is built from TRBV29-1 and TRBJ2-7, with 7 bases identical to TRBD1. The CDR3 runs to 12 residues. Germline lookup yields CDR1 SQVTM and CDR2 ANQGSEA. V shed 5 bases, J shed 5 bases, and the junction held 6 bases outside the gene matches. CDR3 loop: CSVLNRGHEQYF. CDR3 DNA: TGCAGCGTTCTCAACAGGGGACACGAGCAGTACTTC.

This chain connects TRBV4-3 to TRBJ2-1; TRBD2 is a possible D gene (5 bases). Germline V gives CDR1 LGHNA, CDR2 YSLEER. The CDR3 length is 11 residues. Trimming removed 1 base from V and 11 bases from J, with 6 bases in between. The DNA of the CDR3 is TGCGCCAGCAGCCAAGGGGAGAAGCAGTTCTTC. Translation: CASSQGEKQFF.

This chain connects TRBV4-1 to TRBJ1-4; D ambiguous. V was pared by 0 bases and J by 7 bases, with 12 bases between. Germline V gene lookup returns CDR1 MGHRA and CDR2 YSYEKL. The CDR3 sequence is 15 residues long. Here the CDR3 DNA reads TGCGCCAGCAGCCAAGAAGCTGGGTCCGGTGAAAAACTGTTTTTT. Translated: CASSQEAGSGEKLFF.

The chain has TRBV6-2 or TRBV6-3 and TRBJ1-1; D is uncertain. Trimming removed 7 bases from V and 1 base from J, with 10 bases in between. The germline gives CDR1 MNHEY, CDR2 SVGEGT. The CDR3 contains 13 residues. The CDR3 nucleotides read TGTGCCAGCACACATTTGCCGAACACTGAAGCTTTCTTT. Protein sequence: CASTHLPNTEAFF.

The chain is built from TRBV5-5 and TRBJ1-1; unclear D gene. This CDR3 comprises 13 residues. Trimming took 1 base from V and 4 from J, leaving 8 bases between them. Germline assignment: CDR1 SGHKS and CDR2 YYEKEE (reference sequence). CDR3 protein: CASSLRVVTEAFF. The CDR3 bases are TGTGCCAGCAGCTTGAGAGTAGTCACTGAAGCTTTCTTT.

There are a few counts of this clonotype. The rearrangement uses TRBV29-1 and TRBJ2-7; TRBD2 might be the D (5 bases). Germline-derived CDR1 and CDR2 are SQVTM and ANQGSEA. The germline V and J ends were trimmed by 6 bases and 4 bases, with 16 bases remaining between them. This CDR3 contains 13 residues. CDR3 sequence reads: CSVGEGASYEQYF. CDR3 DNA: TGCAGCGTCGGAGAGGGAGCTTCTTACGAGCAGTACTTC.

The gene calls are TRBV3-1 and TRBJ2-7; no reliable D call. The germline V gene encodes CDR1 LGHDT and CDR2 YNNKEL (reference sequence). V lost 4 bases and J lost 5, with 15 bases in between. The CDR3 extends over 14 amino acids. CDR3 coding DNA: TGTGCCAGCAGCCCCCGTAGAAGGGCCCACGAGCAGTACTTC. It encodes CASSPRRRAHEQYF.

CDR3 in amino acids: CAWRRTVAKTQYF. The CDR3 DNA sequence: TGTGCCTGGAGACGCACGGTTGCAAAGACCCAGTACTTC. The V call is TRBV30, the J call TRBJ2-5, with unresolved D. The CDR3 is 13 amino acids. The germline CDR1 and CDR2 sequences are GTSNPN and SVGIG (reference sequence). V was clipped by 3 bases and J by 6 bases, with 14 bases between them.

The V gene is TRBV14, the J gene TRBJ2-2; D ambiguous. From germline, CDR1 is SGHDN and CDR2 FVKESK. This CDR3 is built from 15 residues. The V end lost 1 base, the J end lost 4 bases, and 10 bases lay between the germline ends. The CDR3 DNA reads as TGTGCCAGCAGCCAAGCCCCGGGTCTCACCGGGGAGCTGTTTTTT. Its protein is CASSQAPGLTGELFF.

J is TRBJ2-4 and V is TRBV30, with TRBD1 matching over 8 bases. The CDR3 sequence is 17 residues long. After removal of 0 bases from V and 2 bases from J, the junction contained 9 bases not matched to a gene. Germline V gene data show CDR1 as GTSNPN and CDR2 as SVGIG (reference sequence). CDR3 protein: CAWSVRAGGISKNIQYF. Written as DNA, the CDR3 is TGTGCCTGGAGTGTACGGGCAGGGGGCATTTCCAAAAACATTCAGTACTTC. Combining the CDR3 with reference TRBV30 and TRBJ2-4 gives the whole variable domain SQTIHQWPATLVQPVGSPLSLECTVEGTSNPNLYWYRQAAGRGLQLLFYSVGIGQISSEVPQNLSASRPQDRQFILSSKKLLLSDSGFYLCAWSVRAGGISKNIQYFGAGTRLSVL.

This sequence joins TRBV20-1 and TRBJ2-7, with unresolved D. Per the germline V gene, CDR1 is DFQATT and CDR2 is SNEGSKA (reference sequence). This CDR3 has 12 amino acids. The germline V and J ends were trimmed by 4 bases and 1 base, with 8 bases remaining between them. The CDR3 coding sequence is TGCAGTGCTACCCCAACTTCCTACGAGCAGTACTTC. Translated: CSATPTSYEQYF.

The chain joins TRBV6-2 or TRBV6-3 to TRBJ1-1, with D uncertain. Germline V gene lookup returns CDR1 MNHEY and CDR2 SVGEGT. The CDR3 is 14 residues long. V shed 0 bases and J shed 1 base, with 6 bases lying between them. CDR3 sequence: CASSYSAKNTEAFF. The CDR3, as DNA: TGTGCCAGCAGTTACTCGGCCAAGAACACTGAAGCTTTCTTT.

V and J are TRBV12-3 or TRBV12-4 and TRBJ1-5, with D possibly matching TRBD1 (5 bases). V lost 9 bases to trimming and J lost 0 bases, with 15 bases between them. CDR3 length: 15 residues. The CDR3 region has the DNA TGTGCCAGTCTACCGGGACTCCTTAGCAATCAGCCCCAGCATTTT. It specifies CASLPGLLSNQPQHF.

The rearrangement uses TRBV3-1 and TRBJ2-3; D is unresolved. The CDR3 is 15 residues long. The germline CDR1 and CDR2 sequences are LGHDT and YNNKEL (reference sequence). Trimming shortened V by 0 bases and J by 1 base, and 8 bases separated the two germline ends. The CDR3 spells CASSQDPTRTDTQYF. The CDR3 region has the DNA TGTGCCAGCAGCCAAGACCCTACTCGCACAGATACGCAGTATTTT.

The chain uses TRBV7-9 and TRBJ2-3; TRBD2 aligns across 7 bases. This CDR3 has 15 residues. Trimming cost V 5 bases and J 1 base; bases outside gene matches: 6. The germline V gene has CDR1 SEHNR and CDR2 FQNEAQ (reference sequence). For the CDR3, the DNA is TGTGCCAGCAGCCCTAACGGACTAGGCACAGATACGCAGTATTTT. Translating gives CASSPNGLGTDTQYF.

The rearrangement uses TRBV5-8 and TRBJ1-1; 9 positions match TRBD1. With 4 bases clipped from V and 5 bases from J, the junction kept 21 bases outside the gene matches. The CDR3 sequence is 19 residues long. Germline loops: CDR1 SGHTS, CDR2 YDEGEE. The chain's CDR3 is CASSIKGTGTGIEGTEAFF. CDR3 in DNA: TGTGCCAGCAGCATAAAGGGGACCGGGACAGGGATTGAAGGGACTGAAGCTTTCTTT.

This chain uses TRBV3-1 with TRBJ2-7; TRBD1 matches at 7 bases. The CDR3 contains 15 residues. Germline CDR1 is LGHDT and CDR2 is YNNKEL (reference sequence). Trimming took 3 bases from V and 1 from J; bases not matched to a gene: 6. DNA of the CDR3: TGTGCCAGCAGCCAGATGACAGGGCAATCCTACGAGCAGTACTTC. Translation: CASSQMTGQSYEQYF.

The chain uses TRBV19 and TRBJ1-1, with D perhaps matching TRBD1 (5 bases). Germline V gene lookup returns CDR1 LNHDA and CDR2 SQIVND (reference sequence). The V and J ends lost 4 bases and 7 bases respectively, with 7 bases between them. This CDR3 contains 11 residues. The CDR3 is CASSRTGEAFF. Written as DNA, the CDR3 is TGTGCCAGTAGTAGAACAGGTGAAGCTTTCTTT. The whole variable domain, remainder taken from reference TRBV19 and TRBJ1-1, is DGGITQSPKYLFRKEGQNVTLSCEQNLNHDAMYWYRQDPGQGLRLIYYSQIVNDFQKGDIAEGYSVSREKKESFPLTVTSAQKNPTAFYLCASSRTGEAFFGQGTRLTVV.

V usage is TRBV19 and J usage is TRBJ1-5; 8 nucleotides line up with TRBD1. V lost 4 bases to trimming and J lost 4 bases; unmatched junction nucleotides: 6. This CDR3 contains 15 residues. Germline assignment: CDR1 LNHDA and CDR2 SQIVND (reference sequence). The CDR3 loop is CASSTPHRGNQPQHF. In DNA, the CDR3 is TGTGCCAGTAGTACTCCCCACAGGGGGAATCAGCCCCAGCATTTT.

This clonotype was detected a few times. This chain links TRBV2 with TRBJ2-5; D unclear. Trimming removed 3 bases from V and 5 bases from J, with 1 base in between. CDR3 length: 10 residues. CDR1 and CDR2 (germline): SNHLY, FYNNEI. The CDR3 region is CASSDETQYF. The CDR3 bases are TGTGCCAGCAGTGATGAGACCCAGTACTTC.

The chain combines TRBV12-3 or TRBV12-4 with TRBJ2-1, with 10 bases aligning to TRBD2. The CDR3 is 16 residues long. V was clipped by 1 base and J by 6 bases; unmatched bases: 6. CDR3 coding DNA: TGTGCCAGCAGTTTAGGGAAGCGGGGGGGAAGCAATGAGCAGTTCTTC. It translates to CASSLGKRGGSNEQFF.

The V and J genes are TRBV9 and TRBJ1-1; D remains ambiguous. Germline V CDR1 and CDR2: SGDLS, YYNGEE. The CDR3 is made up of 13 amino acids. V was trimmed by 0 bases and J by 8 bases, leaving 11 bases between them. The CDR3 DNA reads as TGTGCCAGCAGCGTAGAGGGAGGATTAGAAGCTTTCTTT. Translated: CASSVEGGLEAFF.

This chain joins TRBV23-1 and TRBJ1-5; no firm D call. TRBV23-1 is assigned to the ORF class and has an uncertain function. CDR3 size: 17 residues. Trimming removed 0 bases from V and 3 bases from J, with 15 bases in between. Written as DNA, the CDR3 is TGCGCCAGCAGTCAATCGGTCCGGCGGAAAACCAATCAGCCCCAGCATTTT. Translating it yields CASSQSVRRKTNQPQHF.

V is TRBV27 and J is TRBJ2-7; tentatively, D is TRBD1 (6 bases). Germline V gene sequence: CDR1 MNHEY, CDR2 SMNVEV (reference sequence). V lost 6 bases, J lost 0 bases, and 15 bases lay in between. The CDR3 covers 15 residues. The CDR3 DNA reads TGTGCCAGCAGGATCGGACAGTCAAGCTCCTACGAGCAGTACTTC. It encodes CASRIGQSSSYEQYF.

This rearrangement joins TRBV4-1 to TRBJ1-4, with TRBD1 matching 7 bases. CDR1 is MGHRA, CDR2 YSYEKL, per germline. This CDR3 is built from 18 residues. V was clipped by 4 bases and J by 4 bases; unmatched bases: 15. The CDR3 spells CASSLDRTGRRLNEKLFF. The DNA for the CDR3 is TGCGCCAGCAGCCTCGATCGGACAGGAAGGAGACTTAATGAAAAACTGTTTTTT.

V usage is TRBV10-3 and J usage is TRBJ1-1; 9 bases agree with TRBD1. CDR3 length equals 14 residues. V was clipped by 6 bases and J by 7 bases; unmatched bases: 9. CDR1 is ENHRY, CDR2 SYGVKD, per germline. CDR3 protein: CAIRGDRGINEAFF. CDR3 DNA: TGTGCCATCAGAGGAGACAGGGGGATAAATGAAGCTTTCTTT.